This TCR beta chain is from a study of blood T cell repertoires in COVID-19. Background on the study: Specimens from acute and convalescent COVID-19 originated in the United States, Italy and Spain. From T cells, B-cell-depleted T cells, or PBMCs came the material, which was cDNA or gDNA.

The CDR3 has 15 residues. Losses at the gene ends were 4 bases for V and 5 bases for J; bases not matched to a gene: 6. Germline V gives CDR1 SGHRS, CDR2 YFSETQ. The authors' processing: Cell counts per sample came from amplifying reference gene primers. The protocol was immunoSEQ multiplex PCR, while the TCRdb copy is restricted to in-frame clones and leaves out a portion. The V and J calls and clone size were taken over from that table, and D and trimming were inferred from the DNA. The profile shows about 210,000 clones, 80% to 90% of them singletons. The TCR originated in a woman aged 45-65 years with acute or convalescent COVID-19. Sequencing was performed on peripheral blood. The chain couples TRBV5-1 to TRBJ1-3; TRBD1 matches 10 bases. CDR3 region: CASSLTGQGRNTIYF. The CDR3, as DNA: TGCGCCAGCAGCCTGACGGGACAGGGGAGAAACACCATATATTTT.